A selection of T cell receptor beta chains follows, all from one sample in a study of OX40 agonist ivuxolimab in advanced cancers. The assay was immunoSEQ multiplex PCR, and TCRdb's table has in-frame clones only and misses some. The data hold 13,000 or so clones, with about 80% observed a single time. The specimen comprised CD4+ or CD8+ T cells sorted from blood, sampled in a trial of the OX40 agonist ivuxolimab. The receptors come from an adult with an advanced solid tumor such as melanoma, head and neck, liver or kidney cancer. Each CDR3 is given with its conserved first and last residue. D genes are given only for firm matches. For some rows the clone size is stated as once, few or many, or as a class when expanded; others skip it.

CASSAGQEQFF | TGTGCCAGCAGTGCTGGGCAGGAGCAGTTCTTC | TRBV2 | . | once | TRBJ2-1
CASRRDRGPHTEAFF | TGTGCCAGCAGGCGGGACAGGGGCCCCCACACTGAAGCTTTCTTT | TRBV28 | TRBD1 | once | TRBJ1-1
CASSLVAPTDTQYF | TGTGCCAGCAGCTTAGTAGCGCCTACAGATACGCAGTATTTT | TRBV7-9 | . | . | TRBJ2-3
CASSGVGDEQYF | TGTGCCAGCAGCGGAGTGGGGGACGAGCAGTACTTC | TRBV9 | . | . | TRBJ2-7
CASSLGGGGSYEQYF | TGTGCCAGCAGCCTGGGCGGAGGAGGGTCCTACGAGCAGTACTTC | TRBV11-1 | . | few | TRBJ2-7
CASSWVQGSEQYF | TGTGCCAGCAGTTGGGTCCAGGGGAGCGAGCAGTACTTC | TRBV2 | . | . | TRBJ2-7
CASSDRGPDTQYF | TGTGCCAGCAGTGACAGGGGTCCAGATACGCAGTATTTT | TRBV27 | TRBD1 | once | TRBJ2-3
CASSEVESSYNSPLHF | TGTGCCAGCAGTGAAGTAGAGAGCTCCTATAATTCACCCCTCCACTTT | TRBV2 | . | . | TRBJ1-6
CASGLERGGPLNEQFF | TGTGCCAGCGGCTTAGAAAGGGGGGGCCCACTCAATGAGCAGTTCTTC | TRBV7-9 | . | . | TRBJ2-1
CASSSTGGGDVYEQYF | TGCGCCAGCAGCTCGACAGGGGGCGGGGATGTCTACGAGCAGTACTTC | TRBV5-1 | TRBD1 | . | TRBJ2-7
CASSRRDSSYEQYF | TGTGCCAGCAGCAGACGGGACAGTAGCTACGAGCAGTACTTC | TRBV9 | TRBD1 | once | TRBJ2-7
CASSHTNNGYTF | TGTGCCAGCAGTCATACAAACAATGGCTACACCTTC | TRBV27 | . | . | TRBJ1-2
CASRDRGQANEKLFF | TGTGCCAGCAGAGACAGGGGGCAGGCTAATGAAAAACTGTTTTTT | TRBV6-4 | TRBD1 | . | TRBJ1-4
CASSIRGSNYGYTF | TGTGCCAGCAGTATCAGGGGGTCGAACTATGGCTACACCTTC | TRBV6-5 | TRBD1 | . | TRBJ1-2
CASSQTLDLVRNSPLHF | TGTGCCAGCAGCCAGACACTCGACTTGGTTCGTAATTCACCCCTCCACTTT | TRBV14 | . | once | TRBJ1-6
CASRSVGGTGELFF | TGTGCCAGCAGGAGTGTGGGGGGGACCGGGGAGCTGTTTTTT | TRBV6-5 | TRBD2 | . | TRBJ2-2
CASTGHRDGYYGYTF | TGTGCCAGCACCGGCCACAGGGATGGGTACTATGGCTACACCTTC | TRBV9 | . | . | TRBJ1-2
CASSFGGEQFF | TGTGCCAGCAGTTTCGGGGGGGAGCAGTTCTTC | TRBV6-6 | TRBD2 | . | TRBJ2-1
CASSQVYRTTGELFF | TGCGCCAGCAGCCAAGTATACAGGACCACCGGGGAGCTGTTTTTT | TRBV4-3 | . | . | TRBJ2-2
CASSSYYEQYF | TGTGCCAGCAGTTCCTACTACGAGCAGTACTTC | TRBV6-5 | . | . | TRBJ2-7
CATSRAQIATNEKLFF | TGTGCCACCAGCAGAGCACAGATAGCAACTAATGAAAAACTGTTTTTT | TRBV15 | . | . | TRBJ1-4
CASSQNPGREQYF | TGTGCCAGCAGCCAGAATCCAGGGAGGGAGCAGTACTTC | TRBV4-2 | . | few | TRBJ2-7
CASSPGLAGGFADTQYF | TGCGCCAGCAGCCCTGGACTAGCGGGGGGGTTCGCAGATACGCAGTATTTT | TRBV4-3 | TRBD2 | . | TRBJ2-3
CASATDRGYYEQYF | TGCGCCAGCGCAACGGACAGGGGCTACTACGAGCAGTACTTC | TRBV4-1 | TRBD1 | few | TRBJ2-7
CASSLNGNTEAFF | TGTGCCAGCAGCTTAAACGGGAACACTGAAGCTTTCTTT | TRBV7-8 | . | . | TRBJ1-1
CASSSPDREGDYGYTF | TGTGCCAGCAGCTCACCTGACAGGGAAGGGGACTATGGCTACACCTTC | TRBV11-2 | TRBD1 | . | TRBJ1-2
CASSLGVRNTGELFF | TGTGCCAGCAGCTTAGGGGTCAGGAACACCGGGGAGCTGTTTTTT | TRBV7-6 | . | few | TRBJ2-2
CASSPGTGELFF | TGTGCCAGCAGCCCCGGGACCGGGGAGCTGTTTTTT | TRBV7-6 | . | . | TRBJ2-2
CASSRGGTNTGELFF | TGCGCCAGCAGCCGCGGAGGGACAAACACCGGGGAGCTGTTTTTT | TRBV5-1 | . | few | TRBJ2-2
CASSLNVDYSPLHF | TGTGCCAGCAGTTTAAACGTAGACTATTCACCCCTCCACTTT | TRBV27 | . | few | TRBJ1-6
CASSQGPPYSNQPQHF | TGTGCCAGCTCACAGGGGCCTCCTTATAGCAATCAGCCCCAGCATTTT | TRBV18 | . | once | TRBJ1-5
CASSQGISGTRYGYTF | TGCGCCAGCAGCCAAGGAATATCGGGTACGAGGTATGGCTACACCTTC | TRBV4-3 | . | . | TRBJ1-2
CASSSGTAANYGYTF | TGTGCCAGCAGCTCCGGGACAGCAGCTAACTATGGCTACACCTTC | TRBV13 | TRBD1 | medium-sized | TRBJ1-2
CAWSGSSRYYEQYF | TGTGCCTGGAGTGGATCCTCCCGTTACTACGAGCAGTACTTC | TRBV30 | . | . | TRBJ2-7
CASSWVVLNTEAFF | TGCGCCAGCAGTTGGGTAGTCCTCAACACTGAAGCTTTCTTT | TRBV5-1 | . | . | TRBJ1-1
CASSQEQGGYEQYF | TGCGCCAGCAGCCAAGAACAGGGTGGCTACGAGCAGTACTTC | TRBV4-3 | . | few | TRBJ2-7
CASSLRDRRGTGELFF | TGTGCTAGCAGCCTCCGGGACAGGAGGGGAACCGGGGAGCTGTTTTTT | TRBV7-7 | TRBD1 | . | TRBJ2-2
CASSLGRGYTEAFF | TGTGCCAGCAGCTTGGGCAGGGGGTACACTGAAGCTTTCTTT | TRBV5-4 | TRBD1 | . | TRBJ1-1
CASSIGGGEQYF | TGTGCCAGTAGTATAGGAGGTGGCGAGCAGTACTTC | TRBV19 | . | . | TRBJ2-7
CSPSTQYF | TGCAGTCCCAGTACGCAGTATTTT | TRBV20-1 | . | . | TRBJ2-3
CASSHLSGNTIYF | TGTGCCAGCAGCCACCTCTCTGGAAACACCATATATTTT | TRBV4-2 | . | . | TRBJ1-3
CAYRGPPSGNTIYF | TGTGCCTATAGGGGACCTCCGAGTGGAAACACCATATATTTT | TRBV30 | . | . | TRBJ1-3
CASSTRGGPSYEQYF | TGTGCCAGCAGTACCCGCGGAGGGCCCTCCTACGAGCAGTACTTC | TRBV5-4 | . | . | TRBJ2-7
CASSSSGLTGGNTIYF | TGTGCCAGCAGCTCGTCCGGACTTACGGGCGGAAACACCATATATTTT | TRBV7-9 | . | . | TRBJ1-3
CASSLGTPAEAFF | TGTGCCAGCAGCTTAGGGACCCCTGCTGAAGCTTTCTTT | TRBV11-2 | . | . | TRBJ1-1
CASSYGAGGEQFF | TGTGCCAGCAGTTACGGGGCGGGGGGTGAGCAGTTCTTC | TRBV6-5 | TRBD2 | . | TRBJ2-1
CASSLTGAIVNEQYF | TGCGCCAGCAGCTTGACAGGGGCAATAGTCAACGAGCAGTACTTC | TRBV5-1 | TRBD1 | . | TRBJ2-7
CASSWRQGANTEAFF | TGCGCCAGCAGCTGGCGACAGGGGGCGAACACTGAAGCTTTCTTT | TRBV5-1 | TRBD1 | few | TRBJ1-1
CAISAGVGEQYF | TGTGCCATCAGTGCAGGGGTGGGGGAGCAGTACTTC | TRBV10-3 | . | . | TRBJ2-7
CASSLNRGGSGTEAFF | TGCGCCAGCAGCCTTAACAGGGGCGGCTCGGGCACTGAAGCTTTCTTT | TRBV5-1 | TRBD1 | . | TRBJ1-1
CASSLANRVHEQYF | TGCGCCAGCAGCTTGGCGAATAGGGTCCACGAGCAGTACTTC | TRBV5-1 | . | . | TRBJ2-7
CASSFPHGGSNQPQHF | TGTGCCAGCAGTTTCCCCCATGGGGGTAGCAATCAGCCCCAGCATTTT | TRBV6-6 | . | . | TRBJ1-5